This T cell receptor (beta chain) derives from a study of OX40 agonist ivuxolimab in advanced cancers. On this clone itself: The antigen is unknown.

The CDR3 is 15 amino acids. The germline CDR1 and CDR2 sequences are MNHNS and SASEGT. With 4 bases clipped from V and 3 bases from J, the junction kept 6 bases outside the gene matches. The study, taken as a whole, reports: Both CD4+ and CD8+ T cell populations in blood had undergone clonal expansion by week 6 at 0.1 to 3.0 mg/kg.

The protocol was immunoSEQ multiplex PCR, while the TCRdb copy is restricted to in-frame clones and leaves out a portion. Here the sample spans approximately 100,000 clones, about 90% being singletons. The chain recombines TRBV6-1 with TRBJ1-3; 7 nucleotides agree with TRBD1. This clonotype was obtained from an adult with an advanced solid tumor such as melanoma, head and neck, liver or kidney cancer. The input for sequencing was CD4+ or CD8+ T cells sorted from blood, taken in a trial of the OX40 agonist ivuxolimab. DNA for the CDR3: TGTGCCAGCAGTGCGGTAGGGGGCGGTGGAAACACCATATATTTT. Its translation is CASSAVGGGGNTIYF.